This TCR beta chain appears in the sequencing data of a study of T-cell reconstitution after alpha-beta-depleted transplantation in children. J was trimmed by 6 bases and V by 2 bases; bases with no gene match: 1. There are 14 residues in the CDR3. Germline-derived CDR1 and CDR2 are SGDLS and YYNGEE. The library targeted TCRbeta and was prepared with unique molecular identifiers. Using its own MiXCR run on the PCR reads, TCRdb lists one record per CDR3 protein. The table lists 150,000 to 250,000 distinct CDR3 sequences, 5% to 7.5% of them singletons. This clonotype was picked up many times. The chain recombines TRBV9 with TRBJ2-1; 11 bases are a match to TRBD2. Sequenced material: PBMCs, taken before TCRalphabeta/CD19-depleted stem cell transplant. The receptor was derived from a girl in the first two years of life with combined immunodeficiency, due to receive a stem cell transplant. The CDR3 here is CASSVSGRGNEQFF. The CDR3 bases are TGTGCCAGCAGCGTTAGCGGGAGGGGCAATGAGCAGTTCTTC.